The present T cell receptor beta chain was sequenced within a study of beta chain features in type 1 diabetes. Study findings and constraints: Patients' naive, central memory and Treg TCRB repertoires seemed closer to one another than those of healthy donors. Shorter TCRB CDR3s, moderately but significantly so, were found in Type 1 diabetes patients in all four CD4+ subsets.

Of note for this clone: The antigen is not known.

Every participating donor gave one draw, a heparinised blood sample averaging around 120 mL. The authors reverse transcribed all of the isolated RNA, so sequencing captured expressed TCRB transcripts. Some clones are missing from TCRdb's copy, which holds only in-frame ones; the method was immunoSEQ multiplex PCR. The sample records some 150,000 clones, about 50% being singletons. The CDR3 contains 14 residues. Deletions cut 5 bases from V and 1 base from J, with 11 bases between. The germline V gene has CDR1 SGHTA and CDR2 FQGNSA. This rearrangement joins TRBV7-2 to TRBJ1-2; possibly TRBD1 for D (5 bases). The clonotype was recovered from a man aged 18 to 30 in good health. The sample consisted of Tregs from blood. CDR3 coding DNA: TGTGCCAGCAGCCAGATTGACAGTAACTATGGCTACACCTTC. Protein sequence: CASSQIDSNYGYTF.